This T cell receptor beta chain emerged from a study of identical twins. Study results and limitations: Cord blood beta clonotypes present at high abundance carried fewer insertions; no such pattern appeared in memory repertoires.

In its sample, this clonotype was seen many times. Its antigen remains unidentified. cDNA molecules carried unique molecular identifiers, and template switching added a universal primer site. Via MiXCR, TCRdb re-called the 5' RACE reads, giving one row per CDR3 protein. The sample holds hundreds of thousands of distinct CDR3 sequences, 5.5% to 7.5% seen once. This CDR3 is built from 13 residues. The germline V gene has CDR1 MNHEY and CDR2 SVGEGT. Trimming cost V 5 bases and J 1 base, with 8 bases left between them. This chain uses TRBV6-2 or TRBV6-3 with TRBJ1-1; weak D call: TRBD1 (6 bases). The sample was naive T cells sorted from blood. This receptor was obtained from a young man in good health. CDR3 nucleotide sequence: TGTGCCAGCAGTATGGGGGCGAACACTGAAGCTTTCTTT. This translates into CASSMGANTEAFF.